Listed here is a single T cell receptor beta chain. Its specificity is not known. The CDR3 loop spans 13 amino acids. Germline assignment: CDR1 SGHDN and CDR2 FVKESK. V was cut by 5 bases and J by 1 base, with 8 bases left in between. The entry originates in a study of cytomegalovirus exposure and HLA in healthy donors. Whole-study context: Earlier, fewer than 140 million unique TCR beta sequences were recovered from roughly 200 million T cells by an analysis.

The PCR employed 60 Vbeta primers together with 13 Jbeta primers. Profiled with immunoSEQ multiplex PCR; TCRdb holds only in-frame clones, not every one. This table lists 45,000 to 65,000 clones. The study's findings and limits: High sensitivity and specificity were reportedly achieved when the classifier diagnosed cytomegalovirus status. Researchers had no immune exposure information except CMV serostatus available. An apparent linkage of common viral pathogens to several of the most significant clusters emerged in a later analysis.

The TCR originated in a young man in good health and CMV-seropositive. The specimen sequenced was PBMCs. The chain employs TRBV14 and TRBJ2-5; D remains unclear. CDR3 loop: CASSRRLQETQYF. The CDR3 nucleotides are TGTGCCAGCAGCAGGCGGCTCCAAGAGACCCAGTACTTC.